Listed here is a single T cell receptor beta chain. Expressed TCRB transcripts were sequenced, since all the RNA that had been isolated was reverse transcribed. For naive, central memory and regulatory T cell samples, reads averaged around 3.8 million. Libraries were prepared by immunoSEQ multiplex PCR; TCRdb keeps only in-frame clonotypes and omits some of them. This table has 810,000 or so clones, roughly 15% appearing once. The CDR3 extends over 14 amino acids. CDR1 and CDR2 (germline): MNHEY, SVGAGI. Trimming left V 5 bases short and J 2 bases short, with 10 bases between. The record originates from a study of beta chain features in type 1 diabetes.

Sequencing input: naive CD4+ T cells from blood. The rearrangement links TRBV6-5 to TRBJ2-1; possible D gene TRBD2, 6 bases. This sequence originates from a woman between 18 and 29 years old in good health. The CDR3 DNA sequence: TGTGCCAGCAGTGCGCGGGGAACCTACAATGAGCAGTTCTTC. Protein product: CASSARGTYNEQFF.